Below are 14 T cell receptor beta chains sequenced from a single sample in a study of blood T cell repertoires in COVID-19. Data came from immunoSEQ multiplex PCR; TCRdb stores just in-frame clones and leaves some out. The sample lists 450,000 or so clones, approximately 90% seen once, with more than 0.7% in the top ten. The sample consisted of peripheral blood. The receptors were gathered from a man younger than 35 with COVID-19, enrolled during active disease.

V and J are TRBV7-2 and TRBJ2-7, with a weak D call TRBD2 (7 bases). The CDR3 runs 15 residues. The germline V gene has CDR1 SGHTA and CDR2 FQGNSA. V lost 6 bases, J lost 3 bases, and 18 bases lay in between. This CDR3 reads CASSYFAGALYEQYF. The CDR3 DNA follows: TGTGCCAGCAGTTACTTCGCGGGGGCCCTCTACGAGCAGTACTTC. Variable domain in full (rest from reference TRBV7-2 and TRBJ2-7): GAGVSQSPSNKVTEKGKDVELRCDPISGHTALYWYRQSLGQGLEFLIYFQGNSAPDKSGLPSDRFSAERTGGSVSTLTIQRTQQEDSAVYLCASSYFAGALYEQYFGPGTRLTVT.

As DNA, the CDR3 is TGTGCCAGCAGCTTGGAGAATAGCTCCTACAATGAGCAGTTCTTC. As protein: CASSLENSSYNEQFF. The chain recombines TRBV7-9 with TRBJ2-1; D not resolved. CDR3 length: 15 amino acids. Trimming stripped 3 bases from V and 0 bases from J, with 9 bases between. CDR1 is SEHNR, CDR2 FQNEAQ, per germline (reference sequence).

This chain links TRBV18 with TRBJ2-7, with D hard to call. Germline V lookup: CDR1 KGHSH, CDR2 LQKENI. There are 13 residues in the CDR3. Trimming shortened V by 0 bases and J by 3 bases, and 6 bases separated the two germline ends. The CDR3 DNA is TGTGCCAGCTCACCACCCTCAGACTACGAGCAGTACTTC. This sequence encodes CASSPPSDYEQYF.

V is TRBV2 and J is TRBJ1-2, with a weak D call TRBD1 (5 bases). There are 13 residues in the CDR3. With 4 bases removed from V and 7 bases from J, the gap between germline ends came to 13 bases. Per the germline V gene, CDR1 is SNHLY and CDR2 is FYNNEI. CDR3 DNA sequence: TGTGCCAGCAGTGTTGCGGGGGAAGGTGGCTACACCTTC. Translated: CASSVAGEGGYTF.

The rearrangement uses TRBV27 and TRBJ2-5; D is unresolved. Per germline, CDR1 MNHEY and CDR2 SMNVEV (reference sequence). Trimming cost V 2 bases and J 3 bases, with 7 bases left between them. This CDR3 spans 13 amino acids. CDR3 bases: TGTGCCAGCAGTTTAAACGCAGAAGAGACCCAGTACTTC. It codes for CASSLNAEETQYF.

This clone is a singleton in its sample. This rearrangement joins TRBV7-9 to TRBJ2-7, with D tentatively TRBD2 (5 bases). The CDR3 is 12 residues long. Germline V gene lookup returns CDR1 SEHNR and CDR2 FQNEAQ (reference sequence). V was cut by 7 bases and J by 6 bases, with 13 bases left in between. The CDR3 protein is CASTNPGSEQYF. In DNA, the CDR3 is TGTGCCAGCACCAACCCGGGGAGCGAGCAGTACTTC.

In this sample, this clone turned up once. The chain is built from TRBV7-3 and TRBJ2-3; 7 nucleotides match TRBD2. Looked up from germline, CDR1 is SGHTA and CDR2 is FQGTGA. With V trimmed by 1 base and J by 1 base, 8 bases remained unmatched. The CDR3 contains 17 residues. This chain's CDR3 is CASSLRASGRGTDTQYF. CDR3 in DNA: TGTGCCAGCAGCTTAAGAGCTAGCGGCCGCGGCACAGATACGCAGTATTTT. Filled out from reference TRBV7-3 and TRBJ2-3, the complete variable domain reads GAGVSQTPSNKVTEKGKYVELRCDPISGHTALYWYRQSLGQGPEFLIYFQGTGAADDSGLPNDRFFAVRPEGSVSTLKIQRTERGDSAVYLCASSLRASGRGTDTQYFGPGTRLTVL.

The V call is TRBV30, the J call TRBJ2-1, with TRBD1 matching over 7 bases. Looked up from germline, CDR1 is GTSNPN and CDR2 is SVGIG (reference sequence). This CDR3 has 11 amino acids. Losses at the gene ends were 3 bases for V and 12 bases for J; bases not matched to a gene: 5. The CDR3 region has the DNA TGTGCCTGGAGCCCAGGGGGTAGGCAGTTCTTC. Amino acid sequence: CAWSPGGRQFF.

J is TRBJ2-3 and V is TRBV6-1; unclear D gene. This CDR3 is built from 15 residues. Germline assignment: CDR1 MNHNS and CDR2 SASEGT. The V and J ends lost 0 bases and 0 bases respectively, with 7 bases between them. Here the CDR3 DNA reads TGTGCCAGCAGTGAAGCTTCCACTAGCACAGATACGCAGTATTTT. This encodes CASSEASTSTDTQYF.

The V and J genes are TRBV27 and TRBJ2-1; TRBD2 is a possible D gene (6 bases). The CDR3 sequence is 14 residues long. Germline CDR1 reads MNHEY; CDR2 reads SMNVEV (reference sequence). The V end lost 5 bases, the J end lost 0 bases, and 8 bases lay between the germline ends. The CDR3 loop reads CASSRRGSYNEQFF. The CDR3 coding sequence is TGTGCCAGCAGTAGGCGGGGCTCCTACAATGAGCAGTTCTTC.

The rearrangement joins TRBV27 to TRBJ2-5, with D maybe TRBD2 (7 bases). CDR3 size: 14 residues. CDR1 is MNHEY and CDR2 is SMNVEV in the germline V gene (reference sequence). V lost 9 bases, J lost 3 bases, and 17 bases lay in between. This CDR3 reads CASRRGALEETQYF. DNA for the CDR3: TGTGCCAGTCGCCGGGGGGCTCTTGAAGAGACCCAGTACTTC.

The chain recombines TRBV7-9 with TRBJ2-7; no reliable D call. Germline V lookup: CDR1 SEHNR, CDR2 FQNEAQ (reference sequence). The V end was cut by 1 base, the J end by 9 bases, with 10 bases between. The CDR3 is 12 residues long. In nucleotides, the CDR3 is TGTGCCAGCAGCTTAGATCTAAACGCGCAGTACTTC. Its translation is CASSLDLNAQYF.

This chain links TRBV5-1 with TRBJ2-3; the D gene is possibly TRBD1 (5 bases). Deletions cut 4 bases from V and 2 bases from J, with 11 bases between. The CDR3 consists of 14 residues. The V gene's germline CDR1 is SGHRS and CDR2 YFSETQ. CDR3 residues: CASSTWGLTDTQYF. CDR3 DNA sequence: TGCGCCAGCAGCACATGGGGCCTCACAGATACGCAGTATTTT.

The chain joins TRBV6-5 to TRBJ1-2, with D perhaps TRBD1 (5 bases). Germline V lookup: CDR1 MNHEY, CDR2 SVGAGI. The CDR3 has 14 residues. Trimming removed 0 bases from V and 0 bases from J, with 5 bases in between. The CDR3 region is CASSYSTANYGYTF. The CDR3 nucleotides are TGTGCCAGCAGTTACTCGACAGCTAACTATGGCTACACCTTC.